The T cell receptor (beta chain) described here comes from a study of Ad26.COV2.S vaccination and SARS-CoV-2 variants. Across the whole study: The trial was COV1001 and the donor's arm was Ad26.COV2.S.

Documented treatment: about 20 received Ad26.COV2.S at low or high dose, single or two shots; about 5 received placebo; per-sample allocation not given. The samples were gathered on day 63 after the first injection of vaccine or placebo. This CDR3 has 15 residues. The ends lost 4 bases at V and 6 bases at J; junction bases unmatched: 6. CDR1 is LGHNA, CDR2 YNFKEQ, per germline. The method was immunoSEQ multiplex PCR; TCRdb's version includes in-frame clones alone and lacks a portion of them. The table includes about 480,000 clones, around 85% detected once. This sequence joins TRBV4-2 and TRBJ1-5; 10 bases match TRBD1. The sample consisted of peripheral blood, taken in a trial of Ad26.COV2.S vaccine versus placebo. This receptor was taken from a person aged 18 to 59 who received the Ad26.COV2.S COVID-19 vaccine or a placebo. The CDR3 sequence is CASSPNDRGPQPQHF. In nucleotides, the CDR3 is TGTGCCAGCAGCCCGAACGACAGGGGGCCTCAGCCCCAGCATTTT.